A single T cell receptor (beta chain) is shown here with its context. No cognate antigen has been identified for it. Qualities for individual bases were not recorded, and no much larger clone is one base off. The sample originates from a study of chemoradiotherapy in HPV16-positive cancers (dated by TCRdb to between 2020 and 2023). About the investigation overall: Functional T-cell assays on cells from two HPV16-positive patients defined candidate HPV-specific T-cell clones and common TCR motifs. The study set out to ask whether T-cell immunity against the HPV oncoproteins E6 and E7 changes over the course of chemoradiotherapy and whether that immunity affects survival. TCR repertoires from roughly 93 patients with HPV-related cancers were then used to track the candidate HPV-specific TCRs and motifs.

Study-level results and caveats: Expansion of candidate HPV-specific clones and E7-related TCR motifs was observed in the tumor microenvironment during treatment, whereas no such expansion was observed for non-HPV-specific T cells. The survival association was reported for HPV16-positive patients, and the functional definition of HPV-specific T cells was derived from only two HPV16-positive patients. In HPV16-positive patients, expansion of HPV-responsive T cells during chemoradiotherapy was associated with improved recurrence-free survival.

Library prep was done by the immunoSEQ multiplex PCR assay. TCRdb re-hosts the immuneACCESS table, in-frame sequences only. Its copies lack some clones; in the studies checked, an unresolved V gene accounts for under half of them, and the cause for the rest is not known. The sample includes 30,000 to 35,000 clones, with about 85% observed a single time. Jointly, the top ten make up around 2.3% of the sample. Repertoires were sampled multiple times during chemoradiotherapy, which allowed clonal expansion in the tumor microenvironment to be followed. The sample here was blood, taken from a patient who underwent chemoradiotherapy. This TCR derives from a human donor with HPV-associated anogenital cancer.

The bases read TGTGCCAGCAGCTTAGAGGATCAGCCCCAGCATTTT. Protein translation: CASSLEDQPQHF. The rearranged chain carries TRBV7-9 and TRBJ1-5; the D gene is unclear. CDR1 and CDR2, looked up from the germline V gene (reference sequence), are SEHNR and FQNEAQ. The trim is 1 base for V and 5 bases for J, with a gap of 3 bases between the germline ends. The CDR3, from cysteine to phenylalanine, totals 12 residues. CDR3 DNA only is kept here, 36 bases in frame from base 1.